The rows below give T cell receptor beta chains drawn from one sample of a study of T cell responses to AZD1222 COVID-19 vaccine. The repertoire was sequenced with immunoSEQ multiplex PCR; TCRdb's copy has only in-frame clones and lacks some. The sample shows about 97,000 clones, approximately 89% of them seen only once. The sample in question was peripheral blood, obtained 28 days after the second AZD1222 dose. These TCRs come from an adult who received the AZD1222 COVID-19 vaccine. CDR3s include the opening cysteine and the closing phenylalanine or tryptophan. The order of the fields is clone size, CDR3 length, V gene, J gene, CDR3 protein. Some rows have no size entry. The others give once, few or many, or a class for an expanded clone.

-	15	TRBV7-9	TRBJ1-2	CASSLEGRTYYGYTF
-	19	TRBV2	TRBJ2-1	CASSRPGLAGGPTYNEQFF
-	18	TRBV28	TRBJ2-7	CASSLQAAGRRSSYEQYF
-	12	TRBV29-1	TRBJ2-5	CSIGQGQETQYF
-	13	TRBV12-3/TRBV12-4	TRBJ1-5	CASSQDRNQPQHF
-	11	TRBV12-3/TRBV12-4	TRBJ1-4	CASSYNEKLFF
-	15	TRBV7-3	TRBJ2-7	CASSLGLADPYEQYF
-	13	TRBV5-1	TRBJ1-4	CASAAGTYEKLFF
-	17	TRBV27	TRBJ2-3	CASSPITGTGLSDTQYF
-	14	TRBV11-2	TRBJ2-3	CASSLFPGTDTQYF
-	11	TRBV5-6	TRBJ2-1	CASSLYNEQFF
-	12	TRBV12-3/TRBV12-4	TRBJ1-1	CASSFGNTEAFF
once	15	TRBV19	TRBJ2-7	CASTTLRDSPYEQYF
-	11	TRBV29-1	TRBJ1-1	CSVGWNTEAFF
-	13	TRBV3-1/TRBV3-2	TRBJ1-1	CASSQAVNTEAFF
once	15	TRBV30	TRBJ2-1	CAWSRGQGYNNEQFF
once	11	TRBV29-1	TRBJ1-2	CSAGTGGGYTF
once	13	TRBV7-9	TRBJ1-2	CVTLGPANYGYTF
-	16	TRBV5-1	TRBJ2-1	CASSLAPAGTYNEQFF
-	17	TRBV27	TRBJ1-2	CASRPGENRVGWWGYTF
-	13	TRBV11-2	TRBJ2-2	CASSADYTGELFF
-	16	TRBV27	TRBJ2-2	CASSLGAGTNTGELFF
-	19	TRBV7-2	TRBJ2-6	CASSPGPGLAGSGANVLTF
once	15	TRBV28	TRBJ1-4	CASSRDLTTNEKLFF
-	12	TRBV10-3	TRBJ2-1	CAISEGGDEQFF
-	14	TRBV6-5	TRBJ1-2	CASSYGSGVYGYTF
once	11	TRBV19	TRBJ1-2	CASSYGEGYTF
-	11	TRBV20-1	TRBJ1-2	CSASRQDGYTF